Sequencing of this T cell receptor (beta chain) was carried out in a study of T cell changes during pregnancy in multiple sclerosis. Generated by immunoSEQ multiplex PCR, the TCRdb table keeps only in-frame clones and is missing some. The repertoire holds 85,000 to 120,000 clones, with approximately 90% as singletons. J was trimmed by 5 bases and V by 0 bases; bases with no gene match: 8. Germline V lookup: CDR1 GTSNPN, CDR2 SVGIG (reference sequence). This CDR3 has 15 residues. The J gene is TRBJ2-5, the V gene TRBV30; TRBD1 aligns across 8 bases. This receptor was obtained from a female donor with multiple sclerosis, enrolled in a pregnancy study. The sequencing here drew on peripheral blood, taken after pregnancy. Here the CDR3 reads CAWSVFQGAEETQYF. In nucleotides, the CDR3 is TGTGCCTGGAGTGTGTTTCAGGGGGCGGAGGAGACCCAGTACTTC.